Listed here is a single TCR beta chain. Antigen unknown. Genomic DNA of each subset was evenly split across several immunoSEQ plates. Repertoires were generated with immunoSEQ multiplex PCR, while TCRdb's copy carries only in-frame clones and drops some. This table holds approximately 1,500,000 clones, around 97% found once. This specimen comes from a study of shared clonotypes between healthy human individuals. Memory CD4+ cells were the fraction left after CD45RA+ naive selection. The ends were cut back, 7 bases at V and 4 bases at J, with 20 bases in the middle. CDR1 MDHEN and CDR2 SYDVKM come from the germline V gene. The CDR3 loop spans 16 amino acids. Findings and limits, study-wide: All-four-donor shared clonotypes had higher generation probabilities than non-shared clonotypes did. Some naive CD4 clonotypes, around 5%, turned up in common across several donors.

Material: naive CD4+ T cells sorted from blood. The subset: CD45RA+ positively selected. The sequence was obtained from a man aged 25-40 years in good health. The chain couples TRBV28 to TRBJ1-5; TRBD1 is a possible D gene (6 bases). The CDR3 loop reads CASIQPYGRGNQPQHF. CDR3 bases: TGTGCCAGCATTCAACCCTATGGAAGGGGGAATCAGCCCCAGCATTTT.